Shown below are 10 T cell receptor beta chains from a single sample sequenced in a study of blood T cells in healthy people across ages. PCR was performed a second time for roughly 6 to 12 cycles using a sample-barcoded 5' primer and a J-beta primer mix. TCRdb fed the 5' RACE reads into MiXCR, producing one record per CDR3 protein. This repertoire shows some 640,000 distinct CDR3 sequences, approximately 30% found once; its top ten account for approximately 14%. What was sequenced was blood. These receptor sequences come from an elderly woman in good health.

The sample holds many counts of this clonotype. CDR3 in amino acids: CAISLTGIEQYF. The DNA of the CDR3 is TGTGCCATCAGTTTGACAGGGATCGAGCAGTACTTC. This chain uses TRBV10-3 with TRBJ2-7; 7 nucleotides agree with TRBD1. The CDR3 runs 12 residues. The J segment lost 6 bases and the V segment lost 5 bases, leaving 4 bases of the junction unmatched. Germline V lookup: CDR1 ENHRY, CDR2 SYGVKD.

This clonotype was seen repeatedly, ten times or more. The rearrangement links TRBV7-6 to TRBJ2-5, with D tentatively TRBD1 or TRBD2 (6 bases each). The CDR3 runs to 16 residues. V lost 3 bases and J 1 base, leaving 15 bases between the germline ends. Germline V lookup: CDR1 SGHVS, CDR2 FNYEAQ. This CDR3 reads CASSLWGAGSQETQYF. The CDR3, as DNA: TGTGCCAGCAGCTTGTGGGGGGCTGGCAGCCAAGAGACCCAGTACTTC.

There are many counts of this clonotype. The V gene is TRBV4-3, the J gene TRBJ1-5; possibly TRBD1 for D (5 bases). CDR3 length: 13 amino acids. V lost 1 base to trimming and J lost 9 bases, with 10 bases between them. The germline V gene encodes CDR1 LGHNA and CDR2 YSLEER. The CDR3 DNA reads TGCGCCAGCAGCCAAGGGGGGGAAACGCCCCAGCATTTT. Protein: CASSQGGETPQHF.

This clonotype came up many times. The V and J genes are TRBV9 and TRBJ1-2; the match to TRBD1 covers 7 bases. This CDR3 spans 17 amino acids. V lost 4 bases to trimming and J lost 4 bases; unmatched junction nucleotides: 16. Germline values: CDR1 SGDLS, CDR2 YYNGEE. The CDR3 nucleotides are TGTGCCAGCAGCTCACAACCCGTGACAGGGAGGGGCTATGGCTACACCTTC. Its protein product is CASSSQPVTGRGYGYTF.

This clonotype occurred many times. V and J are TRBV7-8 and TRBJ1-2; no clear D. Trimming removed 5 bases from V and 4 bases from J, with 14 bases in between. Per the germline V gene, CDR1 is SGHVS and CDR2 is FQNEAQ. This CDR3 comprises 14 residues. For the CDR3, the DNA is TGTGCCAGCAGCGTCGACGGAAACCCCTATGGCTACACCTTC. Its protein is CASSVDGNPYGYTF.

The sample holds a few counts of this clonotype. The CDR3, as DNA: TGTGCCAGCAGCGGCGGACAGGGGACTTCATACGAGCAGTACTTC. Its translation: CASSGGQGTSYEQYF. J is TRBJ2-7 and V is TRBV9; 9 bases agree with TRBD1. This CDR3 contains 15 residues. With V trimmed by 3 bases and J by 4 bases, 8 bases remained unmatched. Germline CDR1 SGDLS, CDR2 YYNGEE.

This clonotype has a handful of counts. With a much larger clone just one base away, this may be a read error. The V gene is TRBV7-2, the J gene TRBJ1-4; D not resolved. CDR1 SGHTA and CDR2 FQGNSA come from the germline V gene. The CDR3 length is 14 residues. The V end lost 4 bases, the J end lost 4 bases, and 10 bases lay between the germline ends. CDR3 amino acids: CASSWRGINEKLFF. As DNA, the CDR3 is TGTGCCAGCAGCTGGCGAGGAATTAATGAAAAACTGTTTTTT.

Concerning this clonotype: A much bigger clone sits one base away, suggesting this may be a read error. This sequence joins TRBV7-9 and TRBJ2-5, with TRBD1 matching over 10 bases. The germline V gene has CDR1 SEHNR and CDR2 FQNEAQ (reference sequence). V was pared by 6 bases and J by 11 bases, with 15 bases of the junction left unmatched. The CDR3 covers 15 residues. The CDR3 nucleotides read TGTGCCAGCAGACCCGACAGGGGGCTCAACAATGAGCAGTACTTC. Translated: CASRPDRGLNNEQYF. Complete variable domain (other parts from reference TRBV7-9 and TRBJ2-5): DTGVSQNPRHKITKRGQNVTFRCDPISEHNRLYWYRQTLGQGPEFLTYFQNEAQLEKSRLLSDRFSAERPKGSFSTLEIQRTEQGDSAMYLCASRPDRGLNNEQYFGPGTRLLVL.

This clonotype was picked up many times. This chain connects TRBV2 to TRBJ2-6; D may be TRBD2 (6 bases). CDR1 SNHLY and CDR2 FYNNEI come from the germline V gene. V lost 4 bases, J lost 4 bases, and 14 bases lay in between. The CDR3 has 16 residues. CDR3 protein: CASSAVRGLGANVLTF. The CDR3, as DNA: TGTGCCAGCAGTGCGGTGCGGGGCTTGGGGGCCAACGTCCTGACTTTC.

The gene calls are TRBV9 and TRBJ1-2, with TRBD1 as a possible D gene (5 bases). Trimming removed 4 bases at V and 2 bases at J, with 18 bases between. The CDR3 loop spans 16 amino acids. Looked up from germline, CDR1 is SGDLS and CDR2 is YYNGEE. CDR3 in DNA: TGTGCCAGCAGCACTGAACAGGACACCTCCAACTATGGCTACACCTTC. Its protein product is CASSTEQDTSNYGYTF.